This T cell receptor beta chain was captured by sequencing in a study of CD8 T cells in ankylosing spondylitis. The CDR3 contains 14 residues. With 4 bases removed from V and 1 base from J, the gap between germline ends came to 14 bases. Looked up from germline, CDR1 is SQVTM and CDR2 is ANQGSEA. This clonotype occurred many times. TCRdb passed the 5' RACE reads through MiXCR, listing each CDR3 protein once. In the table there are 250,000 to 350,000 distinct CDR3 sequences, around 21% of which are singletons. The chain uses TRBV29-1 and TRBJ2-7, with D maybe TRBD2 (7 bases). The sequence derives from a female donor with ankylosing spondylitis or in good health (not recorded which). The sample comprised blood, either unsorted or a sorted T cell fraction (not recorded which). The chain's CDR3 is CSVVIGGGSYEQYF. The CDR3 DNA reads as TGCAGCGTTGTGATAGGGGGGGGGTCCTACGAGCAGTACTTC.